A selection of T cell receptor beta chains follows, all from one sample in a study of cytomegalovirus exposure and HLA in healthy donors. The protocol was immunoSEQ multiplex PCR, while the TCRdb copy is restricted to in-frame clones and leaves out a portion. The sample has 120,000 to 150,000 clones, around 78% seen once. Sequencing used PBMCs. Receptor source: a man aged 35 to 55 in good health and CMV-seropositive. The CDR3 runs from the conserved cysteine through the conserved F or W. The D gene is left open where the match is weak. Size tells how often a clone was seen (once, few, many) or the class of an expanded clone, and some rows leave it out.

CDR3nt: TGTGCCAGTAGTATGGTCCGGGACAGGCGGACGGCTTTCTTT
CDR3aa: CASSMVRDRRTAFF
abundance: .
d_gene: TRBD1
j_gene: TRBJ1-1
v_gene: TRBV19

CDR3nt: TGCGCCAGCAGCCAGGGGACAGGAAGATTAATGAACACTGAAGCTTTCTTT
CDR3aa: CASSQGTGRLMNTEAFF
abundance: .
d_gene: TRBD1
j_gene: TRBJ1-1
v_gene: TRBV4-1

CDR3nt: TGTGCCAGCAGCTTAGCGCGGAGGGGTTGGGGCTACACCTTC
CDR3aa: CASSLARRGWGYTF
abundance: .
d_gene: .
j_gene: TRBJ1-2
v_gene: TRBV7-2

CDR3nt: TGCAGCGTTGAGGTCCGGGACAATGAGCAGTTCTTC
CDR3aa: CSVEVRDNEQFF
abundance: .
d_gene: .
j_gene: TRBJ2-1
v_gene: TRBV29-1

CDR3nt: TGTGCCAGCAGCTTGGGACTAGCGGGAGGGCCATCAGATACGCAGTATTTT
CDR3aa: CASSLGLAGGPSDTQYF
abundance: .
d_gene: TRBD2
j_gene: TRBJ2-3
v_gene: TRBV9

CDR3nt: TGTGCCTTAACTAGCGGGAACTACAATGAGCAGTTCTTC
CDR3aa: CALTSGNYNEQFF
abundance: few
d_gene: TRBD2
j_gene: TRBJ2-1
v_gene: TRBV30

CDR3nt: TGTGCCAGCAGTTTCCTAGGGGGGGAGCGGGCCAAAAACATTCAGTACTTC
CDR3aa: CASSFLGGERAKNIQYF
abundance: .
d_gene: .
j_gene: TRBJ2-4
v_gene: TRBV28

CDR3nt: TGTGCCTGGGGGGCCGGGGGAACTGAAGCTTTCTTT
CDR3aa: CAWGAGGTEAFF
abundance: .
d_gene: .
j_gene: TRBJ1-1
v_gene: TRBV30

CDR3nt: TGTGCCAGCTCACCACTTCCTAAAGAGTTCTCTGGGGCCAACGTCCTGACTTTC
CDR3aa: CASSPLPKEFSGANVLTF
abundance: .
d_gene: .
j_gene: TRBJ2-6
v_gene: TRBV18

CDR3nt: TGCGCCAGCAGCACAGACCGGGAACTAGGCAATGAGCAGTTCTTC
CDR3aa: CASSTDRELGNEQFF
abundance: .
d_gene: .
j_gene: TRBJ2-1
v_gene: TRBV5-1